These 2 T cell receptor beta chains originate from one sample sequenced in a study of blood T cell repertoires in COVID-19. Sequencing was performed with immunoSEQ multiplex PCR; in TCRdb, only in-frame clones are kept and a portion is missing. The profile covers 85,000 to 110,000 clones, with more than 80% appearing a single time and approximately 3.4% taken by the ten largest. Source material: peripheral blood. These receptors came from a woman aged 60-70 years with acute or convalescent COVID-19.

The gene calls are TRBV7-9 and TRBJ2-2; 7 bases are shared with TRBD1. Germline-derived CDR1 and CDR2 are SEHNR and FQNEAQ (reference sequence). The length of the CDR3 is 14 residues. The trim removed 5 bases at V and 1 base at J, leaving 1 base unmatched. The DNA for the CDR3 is TGTGCCAGCAGCGGGACAGTGAACACCGGGGAGCTGTTTTTT. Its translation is CASSGTVNTGELFF.

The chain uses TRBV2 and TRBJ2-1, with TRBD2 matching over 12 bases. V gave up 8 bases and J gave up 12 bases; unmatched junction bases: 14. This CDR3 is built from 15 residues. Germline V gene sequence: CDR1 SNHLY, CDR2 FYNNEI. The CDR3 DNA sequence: TGTGCCAGCGGAGCCGGACTAGCGGGACCGTCGGGGCAGTTCTTC. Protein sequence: CASGAGLAGPSGQFF.